This is a list of T cell receptor beta chains from one sample in a study of blood T cell repertoires in COVID-19. Here immunoSEQ multiplex PCR was the method, and the copy in TCRdb shows in-frame clones only, minus some. The sample holds 200,000 to 250,000 clones; around 80% are singletons and the top ten take around 13%. The sample taken for sequencing was peripheral blood. Source of these receptors: a human donor in a cohort sampled during active COVID-19. Both conserved end residues are trimmed from each CDR3.

V	J	length	CDR3
TRBV27	TRBJ2-7	11	ASTGTPRGGQY
TRBV4-1	TRBJ1-6	13	ASSQGHGPNSPLH
TRBV12-3/TRBV12-4	TRBJ1-1	11	ASAGGPHREAF
TRBV21-1	TRBJ2-3	10	ASSKGNYPQY
TRBV4-1	TRBJ1-2	12	ASSQGDRGYGYT
TRBV5-5	TRBJ1-1	10	ASSLTGTEAF
TRBV3-1/TRBV3-2	TRBJ2-5	13	ASSQRLAGQETQY
TRBV27	TRBJ2-7	13	ASSGLAGGFHEQY
TRBV18	TRBJ2-3	13	ASSPLLGGTDTQY
TRBV28	TRBJ2-1	11	ASSFAGLTEQF
TRBV27	TRBJ1-6	13	ASSPRWTGGSPLH
TRBV24-1	TRBJ1-1	11	ATSDLMTGEAF
TRBV4-1	TRBJ2-7	13	ASSLTDRDRYEQY
TRBV18	TRBJ1-1	13	ASSPRQAPNTEAF
TRBV5-1	TRBJ1-1	11	ASSLGENTEAF
TRBV5-5	TRBJ2-5	12	ASSPGLLQETQY
TRBV18	TRBJ2-6	18	ASSPFSGTGGGSGANVLT